The 19 T cell receptor beta chains below come from one sample, sequenced in a study of T cell repertoires in cytomegalovirus infection. Their recognized antigens are unknown. One entry per CDR3 protein results from TCRdb running MiXCR on the reads. The sample yields hundreds of thousands of distinct CDR3 sequences, approximately 33% seen once. The material sequenced was cultured PBMCs, taken from culture after CMV antigen stimulation. The receptors stem from a human donor in good health (CMV status not recorded). Some clones in this sample may be carry-over from other donors' samples.

This clonotype has more than one count but fewer than ten. The chain employs TRBV20-1 and TRBJ1-1; weak D call: TRBD1 (5 bases). Looked up from germline, CDR1 is DFQATT and CDR2 is SNEGSKA (reference sequence). V shed 6 bases and J shed 0 bases, with 11 bases lying between them. This CDR3 has 13 residues. Here the CDR3 reads CSAIQGMNTEAFF. The DNA for the CDR3 is TGCAGTGCCATTCAGGGAATGAACACTGAAGCTTTCTTT.

V usage is TRBV7-2 and J usage is TRBJ1-3, with D possibly being TRBD1 (6 bases). Germline V lookup: CDR1 SGHTA, CDR2 FQGNSA. The CDR3 covers 15 residues. V shed 5 bases and J shed 2 bases, with 13 bases lying between them. CDR3 bases: TGTGCCAGCAGCCGAACAGGGTCCCCTGGAAACACCATATATTTT. Its protein product is CASSRTGSPGNTIYF.

This clonotype was counted between two and nine times. In DNA form, the CDR3 reads TGTGCCAGCAGCCGCGGGTCAGGATCGACCTACGAGCAGTACTTC. Translation: CASSRGSGSTYEQYF. The chain uses TRBV7-9 and TRBJ2-7, with TRBD2 as a possible D gene (5 bases). Germline V gives CDR1 SEHNR, CDR2 FQNEAQ (reference sequence). The ends were cut back, 5 bases at V and 2 bases at J, with 16 bases in the middle. The CDR3 consists of 15 residues.

This clonotype was counted ten times or more. This chain links TRBV7-2 with TRBJ2-3, with D maybe TRBD2 (6 bases). CDR1 is SGHTA and CDR2 is FQGNSA in the germline V gene. The CDR3 has 16 amino acids. The germline V and J ends were trimmed by 5 bases and 2 bases, with 17 bases remaining between them. CDR3 loop: CASSAGTSGVTDTQYF. DNA for the CDR3: TGTGCCAGCAGCGCCGGGACTTCGGGCGTCACAGATACGCAGTATTTT.

J is TRBJ2-6 and V is TRBV2, with 7 bases that match TRBD1. Germline CDR1 is SNHLY and CDR2 is FYNNEI. There are 16 residues in the CDR3. The V gene end was trimmed by 11 bases and the J gene end by 1 base; junction bases not matched to a gene: 11. The CDR3 loop is CAGSGTVLSGANVLTF. Here the CDR3 DNA reads TGTGCCGGATCCGGGACAGTGCTATCTGGGGCCAACGTCCTGACTTTC.

The V and J genes are TRBV11-3 and TRBJ2-5; the match to TRBD2 covers 8 bases. Losses at the gene ends were 5 bases for V and 4 bases for J; bases not matched to a gene: 3. This CDR3 comprises 13 residues. Germline V gene sequence: CDR1 SGHNT, CDR2 YENEEA. CDR3 residues: CASSAGGGETQYF. The CDR3 nucleotides are TGTGCCAGCAGCGCGGGGGGAGGAGAGACCCAGTACTTC. The variable domain in full, with the rest retrieved from reference TRBV11-3 and TRBJ2-5, is EAGVVQSPRYKIIEKKQPVAFWCNPISGHNTLYWYLQNLGQGPELLIRYENEEAVDDSQLPKDRFSAERLKGVDSTLKIQPAELGDSAVYLCASSAGGGETQYFGPGTRLLVL.

This chain joins TRBV10-3 and TRBJ2-7; the D gene is possibly TRBD2 (6 bases). V lost 4 bases and J 0 bases, leaving 13 bases between the germline ends. Germline V lookup: CDR1 ENHRY, CDR2 SYGVKD. This CDR3 is built from 15 residues. CDR3 residues: CAISGGGKSSYEQYF. Here the CDR3 DNA reads TGTGCCATCAGTGGGGGCGGGAAGAGCTCCTACGAGCAGTACTTC.

This clonotype appeared once. The chain couples TRBV28 to TRBJ1-4, with D uncertain. The ends were cut back, 6 bases at V and 8 bases at J, with 13 bases in the middle. The germline V gene encodes CDR1 MDHEN and CDR2 SYDVKM. The CDR3 runs to 13 residues. CDR3 DNA: TGTGCCAGCAGCAGCCTCAGAAAGGAAAAACTGTTTTTT. Its protein is CASSSLRKEKLFF.

This chain connects TRBV6-5 to TRBJ2-5, with TRBD2 identical over 9 bases. Per the germline V gene, CDR1 is MNHEY and CDR2 is SVGAGI. Trimming removed 5 bases from V and 1 base from J; junction bases left unmatched: 11. The CDR3 runs 17 residues. The DNA of the CDR3 is TGTGCCAGCAGTCTAGGAAGAGCGACTAGCGGCCAAGAGACCCAGTACTTC. Protein sequence: CASSLGRATSGQETQYF.

This clonotype has a handful of counts. The genes are TRBV20-1 and TRBJ2-7, with 8 bases aligning to TRBD1. The V segment lost 7 bases and the J segment 4 bases; nucleotides outside the gene matches: 15. The CDR3 loop spans 15 amino acids. The germline V gene encodes CDR1 DFQATT and CDR2 SNEGSKA (reference sequence). The CDR3 sequence is CSVSDQGAPMYEQYF. CDR3 DNA sequence: TGCAGTGTTTCCGACCAGGGGGCCCCAATGTACGAGCAGTACTTC.

The rearrangement links TRBV19 to TRBJ1-2; a possible D gene is TRBD1 (6 bases). The ends were cut back, 7 bases at V and 2 bases at J, with 11 bases in the middle. Germline CDR1 reads LNHDA; CDR2 reads SQIVND (reference sequence). CDR3 length: 13 residues. For the CDR3, the DNA is TGTGCCAGTAATAACGGACAGAACTATGGCTACACCTTC. Its protein product is CASNNGQNYGYTF.

This clonotype was counted only a few times. The V and J genes are TRBV7-6 and TRBJ2-3, with 8 bases fitting TRBD2. Unmatched junction bases numbered 13, after V lost 6 bases and J lost 5 bases. CDR3 size: 16 residues. CDR1 is SGHVS, CDR2 FNYEAQ, per germline. This chain's CDR3 is CASSRPGGGREDTQYF. As DNA, the CDR3 is TGTGCCAGCAGTCGCCCCGGGGGGGGGAGGGAAGATACGCAGTATTTT.

This clonotype was seen a few times. J is TRBJ1-2 and V is TRBV6-5; D gene ambiguous. Per the germline V gene, CDR1 is MNHEY and CDR2 is SVGAGI. The CDR3 runs to 16 residues. V was clipped by 0 bases and J by 7 bases, with 18 bases between them. The CDR3: CASSYSSHLLARGYTF. Here the CDR3 DNA reads TGTGCCAGCAGTTACTCATCGCACCTCCTTGCGCGTGGCTACACCTTC.

The chain has TRBV6-6 and TRBJ2-1; D gene ambiguous. Germline CDR1 reads MNHNY; CDR2 reads SVGAGI (reference sequence). Trimming left V 4 bases short and J 7 bases short, with 23 bases between. The CDR3 has 17 amino acids. CDR3: CASSSPMIRPLWNEQFF. The CDR3 DNA is TGTGCCAGCAGTTCCCCCATGATAAGGCCCCTTTGGAATGAGCAGTTCTTC.

This clonotype was seen many times. CDR3 DNA: TGTGCCAGCAGCCTCCTGTGGGGGGTTGGGACTGAAGCTTTCTTT. This translates into CASSLLWGVGTEAFF. This chain connects TRBV7-8 to TRBJ1-1; TRBD1 is a possible D gene (5 bases). The CDR3 extends over 15 amino acids. V shed 5 bases and J shed 5 bases, with 18 bases lying between them. Germline V CDR1 and CDR2: SGHVS, FQNEAQ.

This clonotype has ten or more counts. The chain is built from TRBV7-2 and TRBJ1-5; no clear D. V lost 4 bases and J 1 base, leaving 11 bases between the germline ends. CDR3 length equals 15 residues. The germline V gene has CDR1 SGHTA and CDR2 FQGNSA. As DNA, the CDR3 is TGTGCCAGCAGCTCCTTCGGGCTAAGCAATCAGCCCCAGCATTTT. As protein: CASSSFGLSNQPQHF.

This sequence joins TRBV7-2 and TRBJ1-5; 8 bases are a match to TRBD1. The CDR3 extends over 16 amino acids. Unmatched junction bases numbered 7, after V lost 4 bases and J lost 2 bases. The germline CDR1 and CDR2 sequences are SGHTA and FQGNSA. The DNA of the CDR3 is TGTGCCAGCAGCTCCCCGACAGGGGTGGGCAATCAGCCCCAGCATTTT. The encoded protein is CASSSPTGVGNQPQHF.

The rearrangement links TRBV7-9 to TRBJ2-2; TRBD2 matches at 8 bases. The CDR3 runs to 14 residues. The germline CDR1 and CDR2 sequences are SEHNR and FQNEAQ (reference sequence). The ends lost 5 bases at V and 7 bases at J; junction bases unmatched: 6. CDR3 DNA sequence: TGTGCCAGCAGCCTGACTAGCGATTACGGGGAGCTGTTTTTT. It codes for CASSLTSDYGELFF.

The V gene is TRBV20-1, the J gene TRBJ2-3; 8 nucleotides line up with TRBD2. The J segment lost 6 bases and the V segment lost 3 bases, leaving 8 bases of the junction unmatched. The CDR3 has 14 amino acids. Germline V CDR1 and CDR2: DFQATT, SNEGSKA (reference sequence). The CDR3 is CSARVAGKRDTQYF. The CDR3 nucleotides are TGCAGTGCTAGGGTAGCGGGGAAGAGGGATACGCAGTATTTT.